This TCR beta chain was sequenced during a study of chemoradiotherapy in HPV16-positive cancers. The V gene's germline CDR1 is SGHTA and CDR2 FQGNSA. The CDR3 length is 14 residues. The junction had 1 base not matched to a gene; V was cut back by 0 bases and J by 3 bases. Some clones are missing from TCRdb's copy, which holds only in-frame ones; the method was immunoSEQ multiplex PCR. The sample includes tens of thousands of clones, roughly 90% of them seen just once. The TCR sequence derives from a human donor with HPV-associated anogenital cancer. J is TRBJ2-5 and V is TRBV7-2; 7 bases line up with TRBD2. This specimen was blood, taken from a patient who underwent chemoradiotherapy. The CDR3 loop is CASSLAGGKETQYF. The CDR3 DNA reads as TGTGCCAGCAGCTTAGCGGGAGGGAAAGAGACCCAGTACTTC.